What follows are 19 T cell receptor beta chains derived from one specimen sequenced in a study of beta chain features in type 1 diabetes. Findings and limits, study-wide: Type 1 diabetes patients showed a moderate but significant shortening of TCRB CDR3s in all four CD4+ subsets.

Reverse transcription of all isolated RNA meant that expressed TCRB transcripts were sequenced. Method: immunoSEQ multiplex PCR; TCRdb's copy keeps in-frame clones and lacks some. The sample has about 270,000 clones; approximately 15% are singletons. For these TCRs, the target antigens are not known. The sequencing sample was made of naive CD4+ T cells from blood. The source of these receptors is a man aged 30 to 39 with type 1 diabetes.

The V call is TRBV7-3, the J call TRBJ2-5; TRBD2 matches at 9 bases. Trimming removed 5 bases from V and 4 bases from J; junction bases left unmatched: 8. Germline CDR1 and CDR2: SGHTA and FQGTGA. The CDR3 consists of 15 residues. The DNA of the CDR3 is TGTGCCAGCAGCCCCCTTGCGACTAGCGGAGAGACCCAGTACTTC. It is translated as CASSPLATSGETQYF.

The chain links TRBV5-1 to TRBJ2-7, with TRBD2 as a possible D gene (5 bases). Between the trimmed V and J ends, which lost 4 bases and 3 bases, there was a span of 14 bases. This CDR3 is 14 amino acids long. Germline loops: CDR1 SGHRS, CDR2 YFSETQ. The CDR3 region is CASSNSFDYYEQYF. The CDR3 bases are TGCGCCAGCAGCAACTCCTTCGACTACTACGAGCAGTACTTC.

This chain connects TRBV2 to TRBJ1-1; TRBD1 matches at 10 bases. V shed 6 bases and J 5 bases; nucleotides not matched to a gene: 6. Germline loops: CDR1 SNHLY, CDR2 FYNNEI. The CDR3 sequence is 14 residues long. The CDR3 sequence: CASSSWTGGTEAFF. The CDR3 region has the DNA TGTGCCAGCAGCTCTTGGACAGGGGGAACTGAAGCTTTCTTT.

In this sample, this clone turned up a few times. This same CDR3 is encoded by further DNA sequences in the sample. The V and J genes are TRBV29-1 and TRBJ2-1; 7 nucleotides line up with TRBD1. This CDR3 has 13 residues. Looked up from germline, CDR1 is SQVTM and CDR2 is ANQGSEA. V shed 7 bases, J shed 0 bases, and the junction held 3 bases outside the gene matches. The CDR3: CSGRDSSYNEQFF. CDR3 nucleotide sequence: TGCAGCGGTCGGGACAGCTCCTACAATGAGCAGTTCTTC.

This clone was counted a few times. The chain recombines TRBV7-2 with TRBJ2-2; D is perhaps TRBD2 (5 bases). Germline assignment: CDR1 SGHTA and CDR2 FQGNSA. This CDR3 region has 14 residues. Trimming cost V 2 bases and J 4 bases, with 8 bases left between them. CDR3 residues: CASSLQGSTGELFF. CDR3 bases: TGTGCCAGCAGCTTACAAGGGAGCACCGGGGAGCTGTTTTTT.

V and J are TRBV28 and TRBJ2-7; D perhaps matches TRBD2 (6 bases). The CDR3 totals 14 residues. With 8 bases removed from V and 6 bases from J, the gap between germline ends came to 20 bases. Germline V gene data show CDR1 as MDHEN and CDR2 as SYDVKM. CDR3 residues: CASQSGQGAGEQYF. CDR3 sequence (DNA): TGTGCCAGCCAGTCAGGGCAGGGAGCGGGCGAGCAGTACTTC.

In this sample, this clone turned up a few times. This chain uses TRBV19 with TRBJ1-1; D gene unclear. V dropped 6 bases and J dropped 6 bases, with 17 bases sitting between them. Germline CDR1 reads LNHDA; CDR2 reads SQIVND (reference sequence). The CDR3 contains 14 residues. CDR3 residues: CASSPNRGSAEAFF. The CDR3 coding sequence is TGTGCCAGTAGCCCTAATCGAGGAAGCGCTGAAGCTTTCTTT.

This clone came up a few times. The chain joins TRBV7-2 to TRBJ2-2, with TRBD1 as a possible D gene (6 bases). Germline V lookup: CDR1 SGHTA, CDR2 FQGNSA. The V gene lost 9 bases and the J gene lost 7 bases, with 18 bases spanning the gap. The CDR3 is made up of 14 amino acids. The CDR3 DNA sequence: TGTGCCAGTAACCCAGGGGCAGATGTCGGGGAGCTGTTTTTT. As protein: CASNPGADVGELFF.

This chain connects TRBV5-6 to TRBJ1-1; 7 bases map to TRBD1. Germline CDR1 SGHDT, CDR2 YYEEEE. V was pared by 2 bases and J by 5 bases, with 9 bases of the junction left unmatched. This CDR3 is built from 15 residues. The CDR3 nucleotides read TGTGCCAGCAGCTTAAGGAGACAGGGCGGTACTGAAGCTTTCTTT. Encoded protein: CASSLRRQGGTEAFF.

The table lists this clone with a few counts. V gene TRBV5-1 combines with J gene TRBJ2-4, with D perhaps matching TRBD2 (6 bases). Germline V lookup: CDR1 SGHRS, CDR2 YFSETQ. The length of the CDR3 is 16 residues. The V and J ends lost 0 bases and 1 base respectively, with 11 bases between them. CDR3 DNA: TGCGCCAGCAGCTTGGGGAGGGCTACGGCCAAAAACATTCAGTACTTC. Amino acids: CASSLGRATAKNIQYF.

This clone was picked up a small number of times. J is TRBJ2-7 and V is TRBV28, with TRBD1 matching over 7 bases. With V trimmed by 2 bases and J by 3 bases, 1 base remained unmatched. The CDR3 contains 13 residues. From germline, CDR1 is MDHEN and CDR2 SYDVKM. This CDR3 is CASSLGQDYEQYF. As DNA, the CDR3 is TGTGCCAGCAGTTTAGGACAGGACTACGAGCAGTACTTC.

This clone has only a few counts. The rearrangement links TRBV4-1 to TRBJ2-1; 7 nucleotides align to TRBD2. Per the germline V gene, CDR1 is MGHRA and CDR2 is YSYEKL. V lost 0 bases and J lost 0; bases outside the gene matches: 5. The CDR3 loop spans 17 amino acids. The CDR3 sequence is CASSQDRGGSSYNEQFF. CDR3 nucleotide sequence: TGCGCCAGCAGCCAAGATCGTGGCGGGAGCTCCTACAATGAGCAGTTCTTC.

This clone was seen a few times. Other DNA sequences within the sample encode an identical CDR3. The chain is built from TRBV2 and TRBJ2-1, with D tentatively TRBD2 (5 bases). The CDR3 covers 13 residues. With 1 base removed from V and 6 bases from J, the gap between germline ends came to 7 bases. CDR1 is SNHLY, CDR2 FYNNEI, per germline. The CDR3: CASSEGRGNEQFF. The DNA of the CDR3 is TGTGCCAGCAGTGAAGGCCGGGGCAATGAGCAGTTCTTC.

A few counts support this clone. This sequence joins TRBV4-2 and TRBJ1-2; 9 nucleotides align to TRBD1. The V segment lost 1 base and the J segment 3 bases; nucleotides outside the gene matches: 9. CDR1 LGHNA and CDR2 YNFKEQ come from the germline V gene. The CDR3 totals 17 residues. The DNA for the CDR3 is TGTGCCAGCAGCCAAGCCCCGGGACAGGGTACGGACTATGGCTACACCTTC. It translates to CASSQAPGQGTDYGYTF.

This clone was detected a few times. The chain employs TRBV5-1 and TRBJ2-1; 7 bases match TRBD2. V trimming: 5 bases; J trimming: 6 bases; junction bases outside the gene matches: 11. The CDR3 is 15 amino acids. Per the germline V gene, CDR1 is SGHRS and CDR2 is YFSETQ. The CDR3 here is CASSDERGLGNEQFF. CDR3 DNA sequence: TGCGCCAGCAGTGATGAGCGGGGTCTAGGCAATGAGCAGTTCTTC.

There are a few counts of this clone. V usage is TRBV5-4 and J usage is TRBJ2-7, with 10 nucleotides matching TRBD2. Germline V CDR1 and CDR2: SGHNT, YYREEE (reference sequence). CDR3 length: 13 residues. Here the CDR3 DNA reads TGTGCAACAGCGGGAGGGAGCTCCTACGAGCAGTACTTC. Its translation is CATAGGSSYEQYF.

This clone was seen more than once but under ten times. This chain connects TRBV7-9 to TRBJ1-1; D is possibly TRBD1 (6 bases). Germline V gene lookup returns CDR1 SEHNR and CDR2 FQNEAQ (reference sequence). The CDR3 runs to 15 residues. V was pared by 3 bases and J by 7 bases, with 18 bases between. The CDR3 sequence is CASSFTGSMDNEAFF. In DNA form, the CDR3 reads TGTGCCAGCAGCTTTACAGGGTCAATGGACAATGAAGCTTTCTTT.

This clone was picked up a small number of times. The chain employs TRBV2 and TRBJ2-1; 10 bases fit TRBD2. The CDR3 length is 12 residues. The J segment lost 10 bases and the V segment lost 6 bases, leaving 3 bases of the junction unmatched. CDR1 is SNHLY, CDR2 FYNNEI, per germline. CDR3 bases: TGTGCCAGCAGGCTTAGCGGGAGGGAGCAGTTCTTC. Translation gives CASRLSGREQFF.

A few counts support this clone. This chain connects TRBV7-2 to TRBJ2-3; 9 bases map to TRBD2. Trimming removed 1 base from V and 0 bases from J; junction bases left unmatched: 5. The CDR3 is 17 residues long. Germline CDR1 and CDR2: SGHTA and FQGNSA. The chain's CDR3 is CASSLGPSGISTDTQYF. As DNA, the CDR3 is TGTGCCAGCAGCTTAGGGCCTAGCGGGATTAGCACAGATACGCAGTATTTT.